These 7 T cell receptor beta chains originate from one sample sequenced in a study of OX40 agonist ivuxolimab in advanced cancers. The library was produced with the immunoSEQ multiplex PCR assay. TCRdb retrieved this table from immuneACCESS and kept in-frame rearrangements only. Not all clones are present; in checked studies, unresolved V genes account for under half, and no reason is known for the remainder. Recorded for this sample are 49,000 or so clones; roughly 89% of them occurred a single time. Together, the top ten hold 14% of the sample. Sequences were derived from CD4+ or CD8+ T cells sorted from blood, sampled in a trial of the OX40 agonist ivuxolimab. The receptors originated from an adult with an advanced solid tumor such as melanoma, head and neck, liver or kidney cancer.

The genes are TRBV7-9 and TRBJ2-3, with D perhaps matching TRBD1 (5 bases). Germline V gene lookup returns CDR1 SEHNR and CDR2 FQNEAQ (reference sequence). V lost 0 bases, J lost 2 bases, and 15 bases lay in between. The CDR3 loop spans 17 amino acids. The CDR3 loop is CASSLAVTAFSTDTQYF. Written as DNA, the CDR3 is TGTGCCAGCAGCTTAGCCGTGACAGCATTCTCCACAGATACGCAGTATTTT.

The CDR3 here is CASSFSGRGYEQYF. CDR3 nucleotides: TGTGCCAGCAGTTTCAGCGGGAGAGGCTACGAGCAGTACTTC. V usage is TRBV27 and J usage is TRBJ2-7, with 8 positions matching TRBD2. Germline CDR1 MNHEY, CDR2 SMNVEV (reference sequence). The V segment lost 3 bases and the J segment 3 bases; nucleotides outside the gene matches: 4. This CDR3 contains 14 residues.

The V gene is TRBV5-6, the J gene TRBJ2-7; 7 bases are a match to TRBD1. The CDR3 is made up of 15 amino acids. Trimming removed 4 bases from V and 3 bases from J; junction bases left unmatched: 10. The germline V gene has CDR1 SGHDT and CDR2 YYEEEE. As DNA, the CDR3 is TGTGCCAGCAGCCACCGACAGGGCCTGGGCTACGAGCAGTACTTC. Translation: CASSHRQGLGYEQYF.

The chain couples TRBV15 to TRBJ1-5, with D unclear. The CDR3 has 13 residues. Germline loops: CDR1 LNHNV, CDR2 YYDKDF (reference sequence). V gave up 3 bases and J gave up 5 bases, with 8 bases separating them. The CDR3 nucleotides read TGTGCCACCAGCAGGGGAGGTTATCAGCCCCAGCATTTT. Translation: CATSRGGYQPQHF. Supplemented by reference TRBV15 and TRBJ1-5, the full variable domain reads DAMVIQNPRYQVTQFGKPVTLSCSQTLNHNVMYWYQQKSSQAPKLLFHYYDKDFNNEADTPDNFQSRRPNTSFCFLDIRSPGLGDTAMYLCATSRGGYQPQHFGDGTRLSIL.

V is TRBV7-2 and J is TRBJ1-1, with D perhaps TRBD1 (5 bases). CDR1 and CDR2 (germline): SGHTA, FQGNSA. The CDR3 is 13 residues long. V was shortened by 8 bases and J by 3 bases, with 13 bases between the two germline ends. The CDR3 DNA is TGTGCCAGCGGGGGTGTCCTGGACACTGAAGCTTTCTTT. It specifies CASGGVLDTEAFF.

The V call is TRBV18, the J call TRBJ2-5; no clear D. This CDR3 has 13 amino acids. The ends were cut back, 4 bases at V and 3 bases at J, with 9 bases in the middle. From germline, CDR1 is KGHSH and CDR2 LQKENI. CDR3 protein: CASSLALEETQYF. The DNA for the CDR3 is TGTGCCAGCTCACTAGCATTGGAAGAGACCCAGTACTTC.

This clone was seen only once. The chain employs TRBV7-9 and TRBJ2-3, with no clear D. V lost 4 bases, J lost 6 bases, and 8 bases lay in between. The length of the CDR3 is 12 residues. From germline, CDR1 is SEHNR and CDR2 FQNEAQ (reference sequence). This CDR3 reads CASSSVSDTQYF. DNA for the CDR3: TGTGCCAGCAGCTCCGTTTCGGATACGCAGTATTTT.